This T cell receptor beta chain originates from a study of Ad26.COV2.S vaccination and SARS-CoV-2 variants. Germline V CDR1 and CDR2: MNHEY, SMNVEV (reference sequence). The V and J ends lost 3 bases and 0 bases, in that order; junction bases with no gene match: 7. The CDR3 length is 16 residues. Treatment indicated: around 19 received Ad26.COV2.S at low or high dose, single or two shots; a few received placebo; per-sample allocation not given. Sampling happened 63 days after the first vaccine or placebo injection. A Boston adult aged 18-55 years was the donor. This clone was seen a single time. TCRdb's table, derived via immunoSEQ multiplex PCR, lists solely in-frame clones and lacks some. This sample has about 480,000 clones, with 87% found just once.

The chain joins TRBV27 to TRBJ2-5; 7 bases match TRBD2. Sample: peripheral blood, taken in a trial of Ad26.COV2.S vaccine versus placebo. This clonotype was sampled from a person aged 18 to 65 who received the Ad26.COV2.S COVID-19 vaccine or a placebo. The CDR3 coding sequence is TGTGCCAGCAGTTTCTCTAGCGGAAAGTACCAAGAGACCCAGTACTTC. Its protein is CASSFSSGKYQETQYF.